These 9 T cell receptor beta chains share one sample of origin, sequenced in a study of blood T cell repertoires in COVID-19. Only in-frame clones appear in the TCRdb table, and some are missing; sequencing was by immunoSEQ multiplex PCR. The sample has 150,000 to 200,000 clones; about nine tenths are singletons. What was sequenced was PBMCs or T cells enriched from blood (not recorded which). The receptors were gathered from a woman between 18 and 29 years old who had recovered from COVID-19.

The rearrangement uses TRBV2 and TRBJ1-2; 9 bases are shared with TRBD1. V shed 5 bases and J 7 bases; nucleotides not matched to a gene: 8. CDR1 is SNHLY and CDR2 is FYNNEI in the germline V gene. This CDR3 is built from 14 residues. The CDR3 spells CASSPGTGTGGYTF. The CDR3 DNA reads TGTGCCAGCAGTCCTGGGACAGGGACGGGTGGCTACACCTTC.

V and J are TRBV27 and TRBJ2-1, with D possibly being TRBD1 or TRBD2 (9 bases each). V was clipped by 6 bases and J by 3 bases, with 27 bases between them. Germline loops: CDR1 MNHEY, CDR2 SMNVEV (reference sequence). The CDR3 totals 19 residues. The CDR3 reads CASSRDRVIAGVYYNEQFF. The CDR3 DNA reads as TGTGCCAGCAGCCGGGACAGGGTGATAGCGGGAGTTTACTACAATGAGCAGTTCTTC.

The gene calls are TRBV5-6 and TRBJ1-1, with a weak D call TRBD1 (5 bases). V was trimmed by 4 bases and J by 2 bases, leaving 15 bases between them. Germline CDR1 and CDR2: SGHDT and YYEEEE. This CDR3 comprises 15 residues. CDR3 in DNA: TGTGCCAGCAGCCAAAGGGGCAGGGCCAACACTGAAGCTTTCTTT. As protein: CASSQRGRANTEAFF.

The V and J genes are TRBV5-4 and TRBJ2-1; 7 nucleotides align to TRBD1. The CDR3 consists of 13 residues. CDR1 and CDR2 (germline): SGHNT, YYREEE (reference sequence). Trimming removed 4 bases from V and 7 bases from J; junction bases left unmatched: 5. CDR3 DNA sequence: TGTGCCAGCAGCGGTGGGACAGCAAATGAGCAGTTCTTC. It yields the protein CASSGGTANEQFF.

This chain links TRBV10-3 with TRBJ1-3; D gene unclear. V was shortened by 6 bases and J by 4 bases, with 7 bases between the two germline ends. The CDR3 sequence is 12 residues long. CDR1 and CDR2 from the germline V gene are ENHRY and SYGVKD. The CDR3 DNA is TGTGCCATCAGCTCAGAAGGAAACACCATATATTTT. As protein: CAISSEGNTIYF.

The V and J genes are TRBV3-1 (or the pseudogene TRBV3-2) and TRBJ2-4; TRBD2 aligns across 7 bases. CDR1 is LGHDT, CDR2 YNNKEL, per germline (reference sequence). The CDR3 extends over 16 amino acids. Trimming took 0 bases from V and 3 from J; bases not matched to a gene: 5. In nucleotides, the CDR3 is TGTGCCAGCAGCCAAGAGGGGGAGGGGTACAAAAACATTCAGTACTTC. Translating it yields CASSQEGEGYKNIQYF.

This chain joins TRBV20-1 and TRBJ1-6, with D unresolved. V lost 3 bases and J 1 base, leaving 10 bases between the germline ends. The CDR3 length is 15 residues. Germline V CDR1 and CDR2: DFQATT, SNEGSKA (reference sequence). The CDR3 region has the DNA TGCAGTGCTAGTGGTCAAGCATCCTATAATTCACCCCTCCACTTT. This codes for CSASGQASYNSPLHF.

The V call is TRBV5-1, the J call TRBJ2-5, with 10 bases matching TRBD1. The trim removed 4 bases at V and 7 bases at J, leaving 10 bases unmatched. The germline V gene encodes CDR1 SGHRS and CDR2 YFSETQ. The CDR3 has 15 amino acids. The CDR3 DNA sequence: TGCGCCAGCAGCCGGACAGGGGGGGAAGAGGGGACCCAGTACTTC. Residues: CASSRTGGEEGTQYF.

The chain joins TRBV10-1 to TRBJ2-1, with D perhaps matching TRBD2 (6 bases). Germline CDR1 is WNHNN and CDR2 is SYGVQD (reference sequence). V was trimmed by 3 bases and J by 1 base, leaving 16 bases between them. The CDR3 consists of 17 residues. The chain's CDR3 is CASSEPKSGFSYNEQFF. Written as DNA, the CDR3 is TGCGCCAGCAGTGAACCGAAAAGCGGGTTTTCCTACAATGAGCAGTTCTTC.